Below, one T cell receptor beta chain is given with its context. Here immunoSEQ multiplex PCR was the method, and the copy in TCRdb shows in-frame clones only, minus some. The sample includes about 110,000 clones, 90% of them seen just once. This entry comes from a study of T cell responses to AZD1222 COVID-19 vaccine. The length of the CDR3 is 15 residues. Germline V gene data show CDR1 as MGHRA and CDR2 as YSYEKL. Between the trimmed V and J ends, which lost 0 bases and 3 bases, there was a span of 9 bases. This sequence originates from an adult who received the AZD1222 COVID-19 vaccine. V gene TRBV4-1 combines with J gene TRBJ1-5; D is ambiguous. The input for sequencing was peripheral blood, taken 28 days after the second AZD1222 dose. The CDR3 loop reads CASSQDSANNQPQHF. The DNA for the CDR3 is TGCGCCAGCAGCCAAGATAGTGCCAACAATCAGCCCCAGCATTTT.